This T cell receptor beta chain derives from a study of blood T cell repertoires in COVID-19. Study-level background: T cells, B-cell-depleted T cells, or PBMCs supplied cDNA or gDNA.

The protocol was immunoSEQ multiplex PCR, while the TCRdb copy is restricted to in-frame clones and leaves out a portion. The data show 73,000 or so clones, 75% to 85% seen once. Germline assignment: CDR1 MNHEY and CDR2 SVGAGI. The CDR3 extends over 12 amino acids. J was trimmed by 11 bases and V by 2 bases; bases with no gene match: 3. The chain employs TRBV6-5 and TRBJ1-5, with 7 bases lining up with TRBD1. The clonotype comes from a woman aged 60-70 years with acute or convalescent COVID-19. Sequencing was performed on peripheral blood. The CDR3 loop reads CASSYPTGAQHF. The CDR3 bases are TGTGCCAGCAGTTACCCAACAGGGGCCCAGCATTTT.